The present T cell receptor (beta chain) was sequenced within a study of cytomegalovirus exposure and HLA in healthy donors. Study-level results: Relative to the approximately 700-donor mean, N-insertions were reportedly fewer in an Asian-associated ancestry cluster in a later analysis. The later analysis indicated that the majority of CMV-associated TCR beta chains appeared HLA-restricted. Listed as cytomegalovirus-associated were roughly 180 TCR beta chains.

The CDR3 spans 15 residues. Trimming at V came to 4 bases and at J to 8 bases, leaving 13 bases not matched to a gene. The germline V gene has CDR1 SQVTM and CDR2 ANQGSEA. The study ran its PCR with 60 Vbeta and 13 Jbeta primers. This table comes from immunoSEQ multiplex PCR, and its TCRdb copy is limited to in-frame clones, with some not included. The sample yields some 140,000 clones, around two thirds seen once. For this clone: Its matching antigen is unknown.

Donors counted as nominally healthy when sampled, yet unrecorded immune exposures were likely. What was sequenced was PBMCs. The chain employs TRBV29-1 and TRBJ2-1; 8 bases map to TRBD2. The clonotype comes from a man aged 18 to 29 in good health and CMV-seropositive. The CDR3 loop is CSVAPGEREKDEQFF. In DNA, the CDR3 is TGCAGCGTTGCTCCTGGGGAGCGGGAGAAAGATGAGCAGTTCTTC.